This T cell receptor (beta chain) comes out of a study of CD8+ T cells in alopecia areata. It was cDNA, reverse transcribed from extracted RNA, that served as the sequencing template. Assay: immunoSEQ multiplex PCR; the TCRdb copy retains only in-frame clones and omits some. The sample lists about 220,000 clones, about 58% occurring once. Trimming took off 1 base at V and 5 bases at J, with 21 bases between the two ends. The CDR3 length is 17 residues. Germline V gives CDR1 SGHDN, CDR2 FVKESK. Study findings and constraints: Within the top 100, expanded CD8+ clones significantly decreased with tofacitinib, as did scalp clonality.

Treatment denoted: oral pan-JAK inhibitor, 5-10 mg twice daily. To note about this clone: Its antigen is not identified.

This TCR came from a human donor with alopecia areata. This chain uses TRBV14 with TRBJ2-7, with D perhaps TRBD1 or TRBD2 (5 bases each). The sequencing used CD4+ T cells sorted from blood, collected at week 4, from a patient treated with tofacitinib. This CDR3 is CASSQASGFMRGDEQYF. Here the CDR3 DNA reads TGTGCCAGCAGCCAAGCCTCAGGATTTATGAGGGGAGACGAGCAGTACTTC.